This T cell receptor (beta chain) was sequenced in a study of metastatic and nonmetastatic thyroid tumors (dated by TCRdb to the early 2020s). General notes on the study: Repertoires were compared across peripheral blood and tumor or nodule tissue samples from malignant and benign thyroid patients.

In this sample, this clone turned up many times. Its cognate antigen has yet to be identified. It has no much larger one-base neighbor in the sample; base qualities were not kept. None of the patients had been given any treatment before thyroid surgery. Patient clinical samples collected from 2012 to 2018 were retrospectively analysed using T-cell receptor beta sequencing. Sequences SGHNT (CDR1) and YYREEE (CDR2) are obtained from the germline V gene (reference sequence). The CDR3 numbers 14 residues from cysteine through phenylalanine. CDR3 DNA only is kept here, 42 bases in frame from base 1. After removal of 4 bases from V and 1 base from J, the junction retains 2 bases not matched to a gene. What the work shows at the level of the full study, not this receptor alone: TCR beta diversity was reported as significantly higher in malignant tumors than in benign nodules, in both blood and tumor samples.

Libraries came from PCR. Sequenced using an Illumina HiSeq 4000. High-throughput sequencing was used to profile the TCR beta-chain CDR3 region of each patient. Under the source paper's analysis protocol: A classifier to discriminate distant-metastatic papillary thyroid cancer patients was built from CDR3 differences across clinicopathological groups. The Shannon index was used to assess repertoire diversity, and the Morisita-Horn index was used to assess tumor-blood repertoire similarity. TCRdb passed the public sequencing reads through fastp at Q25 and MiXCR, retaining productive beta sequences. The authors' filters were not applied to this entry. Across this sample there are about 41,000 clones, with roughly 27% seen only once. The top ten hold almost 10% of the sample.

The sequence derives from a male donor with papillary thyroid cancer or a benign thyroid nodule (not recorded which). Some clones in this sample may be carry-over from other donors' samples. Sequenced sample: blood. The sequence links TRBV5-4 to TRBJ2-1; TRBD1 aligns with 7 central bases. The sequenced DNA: TGTGCCAGCAGCCAGGGACAGTCCTACAATGAGCAGTTCTTC. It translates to CASSQGQSYNEQFF.